Listed here are 27 T cell receptor beta chains from one sample, sequenced in a study of T cell responses to AZD1222 COVID-19 vaccine. Profiled with immunoSEQ multiplex PCR; TCRdb holds only in-frame clones, not every one. The sample carries about 150,000 clones, over 90% recorded once. Source: peripheral blood, taken on day 0 of AZD1222 vaccination. The receptor source for this set is an adult in good health.

The chain recombines TRBV5-4 with TRBJ1-2; 7 bases are shared with TRBD1. CDR1 is SGHNT, CDR2 YYREEE, per germline (reference sequence). The CDR3 sequence is 14 residues long. V trimming: 3 bases; J trimming: 4 bases; junction bases outside the gene matches: 6. CDR3 sequence: CASSSTGPLYGYTF. DNA of the CDR3: TGTGCCAGCAGCTCGACAGGGCCACTCTATGGCTACACCTTC.

The J gene is TRBJ2-1, the V gene TRBV7-9, with TRBD2 matching over 13 bases. Germline-derived CDR1 and CDR2 are SEHNR and FQNEAQ (reference sequence). The CDR3 is made up of 16 amino acids. The J segment lost 8 bases and the V segment lost 2 bases, leaving 6 bases of the junction unmatched. The CDR3 DNA follows: TGTGCCAGCAGCTTACCACTAGCGGGGGGGCCTGATGAGCAGTTCTTC. It codes for CASSLPLAGGPDEQFF.

V gene TRBV11-3 combines with J gene TRBJ2-5, with TRBD2 matching over 14 bases. The CDR3 contains 19 residues. V shed 3 bases and J 5 bases; nucleotides not matched to a gene: 14. Germline CDR1 and CDR2: SGHNT and YENEEA. CDR3 in DNA: TGTGCCAGCAGCTTGGACAGCATGGGACTAGCGGGAGTCTGCGAGACCCAGTACTTC. Translated, it gives CASSLDSMGLAGVCETQYF.

The chain carries TRBV6-1 and TRBJ2-7; tentative D call: TRBD1 (5 bases). The ends were cut back, 1 base at V and 4 bases at J, with 11 bases in the middle. This CDR3 region has 14 residues. Germline values: CDR1 MNHNS, CDR2 SASEGT. CDR3 nucleotide sequence: TGTGCCAGCAGTGAAGTGGGGCAGGGTTACGAGCAGTACTTC. This gives the protein CASSEVGQGYEQYF.

V usage is TRBV27 and J usage is TRBJ1-4; tentatively, D is TRBD1 (5 bases). Germline CDR1 reads MNHEY; CDR2 reads SMNVEV (reference sequence). Trimming removed 7 bases from V and 4 bases from J, with 10 bases in between. This CDR3 spans 13 amino acids. This CDR3 reads CASMPQDNEKLFF. CDR3 DNA sequence: TGTGCCAGCATGCCACAGGATAATGAAAAACTGTTTTTT.

The rearrangement links TRBV3-1 (or the pseudogene TRBV3-2) to TRBJ1-5, with no clear D. CDR1 is LGHDT and CDR2 is YNNKEL in the germline V gene (reference sequence). The CDR3 totals 14 residues. Trimming took off 3 bases at V and 5 bases at J, with 11 bases between the two ends. CDR3 coding DNA: TGTGCCAGCAGCCAGACTGGCTTACATCAGCCCCAGCATTTT. This sequence encodes CASSQTGLHQPQHF.

CDR3 sequence (DNA): TGTGCCAGCAGTAAAACAGGGCCAACCTACGAGCAGTACTTC. This gives the protein CASSKTGPTYEQYF. The gene calls are TRBV27 and TRBJ2-7, with D possibly matching TRBD1 (6 bases). V gave up 5 bases and J gave up 2 bases, with 13 bases separating them. From germline, CDR1 is MNHEY and CDR2 SMNVEV (reference sequence). The CDR3 extends over 14 amino acids.

This chain uses TRBV18 with TRBJ1-1; TRBD1 agrees at 8 bases. This CDR3 region has 14 residues. With 3 bases clipped from V and 1 base from J, the junction kept 1 base outside the gene matches. In germline, CDR1 is KGHSH, CDR2 LQKENI. The CDR3 region is CASSPGQANTEAFF. CDR3 DNA: TGTGCCAGCTCACCGGGACAGGCGAACACTGAAGCTTTCTTT.

The V and J genes are TRBV24-1 and TRBJ1-2, with TRBD1 as a possible D gene (6 bases). V lost 5 bases and J 0 bases, leaving 12 bases between the germline ends. Germline CDR1 KGHDR, CDR2 SFDVKD. The length of the CDR3 is 15 residues. CDR3 residues: CATSGFRGANYGYTF. CDR3 bases: TGTGCCACCAGTGGTTTCAGGGGAGCTAACTATGGCTACACCTTC.

The genes are TRBV5-6 and TRBJ2-7; 7 bases map to TRBD1. The CDR3 length is 15 residues. Germline values: CDR1 SGHDT, CDR2 YYEEEE. V shed 0 bases and J 0 bases; nucleotides not matched to a gene: 3. The CDR3 loop reads CASSLAGTASYEQYF. In DNA form, the CDR3 reads TGTGCCAGCAGCTTGGCTGGGACAGCCTCCTACGAGCAGTACTTC. The variable domain in full, completed from reference TRBV5-6 and TRBJ2-7, reads DAGVTQSPTHLIKTRGQQVTLRCSPKSGHDTVSWYQQALGQGPQFIFQYYEEEERQRGNFPDRFSGHQFPNYSSELNVNALLLGDSALYLCASSLAGTASYEQYFGPGTRLTVT.

The chain employs TRBV6-6 and TRBJ1-2; the D gene is possibly TRBD1 (6 bases). Trimming removed 6 bases at V and 6 bases at J, with 17 bases between. Germline CDR1 MNHNY, CDR2 SVGAGI (reference sequence). The CDR3 consists of 14 residues. The CDR3 coding sequence is TGTGCCAGCAGGAGCAGTGGGGGGGCTGATGGCTACACCTTC. Its translation is CASRSSGGADGYTF.

This sequence joins TRBV5-4 and TRBJ1-2; D is undetermined. The CDR3 sequence is 14 residues long. V gave up 4 bases and J gave up 0 bases, with 10 bases separating them. CDR1 and CDR2 from the germline V gene are SGHNT and YYREEE (reference sequence). The CDR3 nucleotides read TGTGCCAGCAGCGTACAGTTAGCTAACTATGGCTACACCTTC. Its protein is CASSVQLANYGYTF. Variable domain in full (rest from reference TRBV5-4 and TRBJ1-2): ETGVTQSPTHLIKTRGQQVTLRCSSQSGHNTVSWYQQALGQGPQFIFQYYREEENGRGNFPPRFSGLQFPNYSSELNVNALELDDSALYLCASSVQLANYGYTFGSGTRLTVV.

This chain links TRBV11-1 with TRBJ2-2, with D unresolved. V was clipped by 3 bases and J by 2 bases, with 4 bases between them. In germline, CDR1 is SGHAT, CDR2 FQDESV (reference sequence). This CDR3 contains 13 residues. The CDR3 nucleotides read TGTGCCAGCAGCTTGGAAAACACCGGGGAGCTGTTTTTT. It specifies CASSLENTGELFF.

The chain carries TRBV19 and TRBJ1-4; D is perhaps TRBD1 (6 bases). The germline CDR1 and CDR2 sequences are LNHDA and SQIVND (reference sequence). V lost 3 bases and J 2 bases, leaving 10 bases between the germline ends. The CDR3 is 15 residues long. This CDR3 reads CASSMRGATNEKLFF. The CDR3 region has the DNA TGTGCCAGTAGTATGCGGGGGGCGACTAATGAAAAACTGTTTTTT.

The rearrangement uses TRBV21-1 and TRBJ1-4; TRBD1 reflects the table's D call only, with no check against the DNA. TRBV21-1 is labeled a pseudogene. The CDR3 is 14 residues long. This CDR3 is CASTQHRGNEKLFF. CDR3 sequence (DNA): TGTGCCAGCACCCAGCACAGGGGGAATGAAAAACTGTTTTTT.

The chain uses TRBV19 and TRBJ2-1; D uncertain. The germline V gene has CDR1 LNHDA and CDR2 SQIVND (reference sequence). Trimming left V 6 bases short and J 10 bases short, with 10 bases between. The CDR3 runs to 11 residues. Here the CDR3 reads CASRLAGEQFF. The DNA of the CDR3 is TGTGCCAGTAGGTTAGCCGGGGAGCAGTTCTTC. Together with reference TRBV19 and TRBJ2-1, the CDR3 gives the full variable domain: DGGITQSPKYLFRKEGQNVTLSCEQNLNHDAMYWYRQDPGQGLRLIYYSQIVNDFQKGDIAEGYSVSREKKESFPLTVTSAQKNPTAFYLCASRLAGEQFFGPGTRLTVL.

The chain employs TRBV24-1 and TRBJ2-1; possibly TRBD1 or TRBD2 for D (6 bases each). There are 15 residues in the CDR3. Trimming left V 5 bases short and J 8 bases short, with 18 bases between. The germline gives CDR1 KGHDR, CDR2 SFDVKD. The CDR3 spells CATSAGQPGVDEQFF. The CDR3 nucleotides read TGTGCCACCAGTGCAGGACAGCCGGGGGTAGATGAGCAGTTCTTC.

In this sample, this clone turned up a few times. Other nucleotide sequences in the sample specify the same CDR3. The chain joins TRBV18 to TRBJ1-1; tentative D call: TRBD1 (5 bases). The V end was cut by 3 bases, the J end by 1 base, with 6 bases between. The germline gives CDR1 KGHSH, CDR2 LQKENI. This CDR3 region has 13 residues. The CDR3 region has the DNA TGTGCCAGCTCACCGCAGGGGAACACTGAAGCTTTCTTT. It is translated as CASSPQGNTEAFF.

The genes are TRBV3-1 (or the pseudogene TRBV3-2) and TRBJ2-6, with TRBD1 matching over 8 bases. CDR3 size: 17 residues. Germline-derived CDR1 and CDR2 are LGHDT and YNNKEL (reference sequence). The V and J ends lost 4 bases and 5 bases, in that order; junction bases with no gene match: 10. The CDR3 bases are TGTGCCAGCAGCCCAACGTCGACAGGGGCCTGGGCCAACGTCCTGACTTTC. Translation: CASSPTSTGAWANVLTF.

CDR3 sequence reads: CASSLVGRGRNNQPQHF. CDR3 coding DNA: TGTGCCAGCAGCTTAGTCGGAAGGGGTCGGAACAATCAGCCCCAGCATTTT. V usage is TRBV7-8 and J usage is TRBJ1-5; D possibly corresponds to TRBD1 (5 bases). V gave up 1 base and J gave up 3 bases, with 16 bases separating them. This CDR3 is 17 amino acids long. Germline assignment: CDR1 SGHVS and CDR2 FQNEAQ.

The V and J genes are TRBV2 and TRBJ1-2; tentative D call: TRBD1 (6 bases). Trimming removed 4 bases at V and 4 bases at J, with 10 bases between. The CDR3 covers 13 residues. CDR1 is SNHLY and CDR2 is FYNNEI in the germline V gene. The CDR3 protein is CASSGTASYGYTF. Written as DNA, the CDR3 is TGTGCCAGCAGTGGGACAGCTTCCTATGGCTACACCTTC.

This rearrangement joins TRBV7-3 to TRBJ2-5; D is uncertain. The germline V gene has CDR1 SGHTA and CDR2 FQGTGA. The CDR3 runs to 13 residues. The V and J ends lost 1 base and 5 bases respectively, with 8 bases between them. This CDR3 reads CASSLNGWETQYF. CDR3 sequence (DNA): TGTGCCAGCAGCTTAAACGGGTGGGAGACCCAGTACTTC. Full variable domain (missing parts from reference TRBV7-3 and TRBJ2-5): GAGVSQTPSNKVTEKGKYVELRCDPISGHTALYWYRQSLGQGPEFLIYFQGTGAADDSGLPNDRFFAVRPEGSVSTLKIQRTERGDSAVYLCASSLNGWETQYFGPGTRLLVL.

This chain's CDR3 is CASSLGGRPASGNTIYF. CDR3 nucleotides: TGTGCCAGCAGCTTGGGGGGCCGGCCGGCCTCTGGAAACACCATATATTTT. The gene calls are TRBV5-4 and TRBJ1-3, with TRBD1 as a possible D gene (5 bases). V gave up 0 bases and J gave up 0 bases, with 13 bases separating them. Per germline, CDR1 SGHNT and CDR2 YYREEE (reference sequence). The CDR3 is 17 residues long.

V is TRBV5-5 and J is TRBJ1-2, with unresolved D. Trimming shortened V by 0 bases and J by 7 bases, and 10 bases separated the two germline ends. CDR3 size: 13 residues. CDR1 is SGHKS, CDR2 YYEKEE, per germline (reference sequence). This chain's CDR3 is CASSLEGQSGYTF. The CDR3 DNA reads as TGTGCCAGCAGCTTGGAAGGGCAAAGTGGCTACACCTTC.

This clone was counted a single time. This sequence joins TRBV16 and TRBJ2-1, with 8 bases fitting TRBD2. The CDR3 is 17 residues long. J gave up 1 base and V 3 bases, and 8 bases lay outside the gene matches. Germline CDR1 is KGHSY and CDR2 is FQNENV. CDR3 nucleotide sequence: TGTGCCAGCAGCCATCTCGCGGGGGGCGAATCCTACAATGAGCAGTTCTTC. Amino acids: CASSHLAGGESYNEQFF.

J is TRBJ2-1 and V is TRBV19, with D perhaps matching TRBD2 (6 bases). CDR3 length: 15 residues. In germline, CDR1 is LNHDA, CDR2 SQIVND (reference sequence). V lost 3 bases and J 8 bases, leaving 17 bases between the germline ends. The CDR3, as DNA: TGTGCCAGTAGTATTTGGGACTCCACGGCGGATGAGCAGTTCTTC. Protein sequence: CASSIWDSTADEQFF.

The J gene is TRBJ2-3, the V gene TRBV9; D unclear. The CDR3 covers 14 residues. Trimming removed 3 bases at V and 4 bases at J, with 12 bases between. The germline V gene has CDR1 SGDLS and CDR2 YYNGEE. CDR3 DNA: TGTGCCAGCAGCGGAGGTTCTCGGGCAGATACGCAGTATTTT. Protein: CASSGGSRADTQYF.